This T cell receptor beta chain derives from a study of response to subunit inactivated influenza vaccine. A word on this clonotype: The antigen remains unidentified.

General study results and limits: Researchers suggested that each seasonal influenza vaccination recruits few new T cells.

Using its own MiXCR run on the RT-PCR reads, TCRdb lists one record per CDR3 protein. Of approximately 680,000 distinct CDR3 sequences in the sample, 15% to 18% are singletons; the top ten hold around 10%. Between the trimmed V and J ends, which lost 3 bases and 4 bases, there was a span of 10 bases. Per the germline V gene, CDR1 is MGHDK and CDR2 is SYGVNS. The CDR3 contains 13 residues. The source material was PBMCs from blood, sampled about 13 days after vaccination. This TCR was recovered from a man in his fifties who received an inactivated influenza vaccine. This chain joins TRBV25-1 and TRBJ2-7, with D possibly being TRBD1 or TRBD2 (5 bases each). Here the CDR3 reads CASSEPGRYEQYF. Written as DNA, the CDR3 is TGTGCCAGCAGTGAGCCAGGGAGATACGAGCAGTACTTC.